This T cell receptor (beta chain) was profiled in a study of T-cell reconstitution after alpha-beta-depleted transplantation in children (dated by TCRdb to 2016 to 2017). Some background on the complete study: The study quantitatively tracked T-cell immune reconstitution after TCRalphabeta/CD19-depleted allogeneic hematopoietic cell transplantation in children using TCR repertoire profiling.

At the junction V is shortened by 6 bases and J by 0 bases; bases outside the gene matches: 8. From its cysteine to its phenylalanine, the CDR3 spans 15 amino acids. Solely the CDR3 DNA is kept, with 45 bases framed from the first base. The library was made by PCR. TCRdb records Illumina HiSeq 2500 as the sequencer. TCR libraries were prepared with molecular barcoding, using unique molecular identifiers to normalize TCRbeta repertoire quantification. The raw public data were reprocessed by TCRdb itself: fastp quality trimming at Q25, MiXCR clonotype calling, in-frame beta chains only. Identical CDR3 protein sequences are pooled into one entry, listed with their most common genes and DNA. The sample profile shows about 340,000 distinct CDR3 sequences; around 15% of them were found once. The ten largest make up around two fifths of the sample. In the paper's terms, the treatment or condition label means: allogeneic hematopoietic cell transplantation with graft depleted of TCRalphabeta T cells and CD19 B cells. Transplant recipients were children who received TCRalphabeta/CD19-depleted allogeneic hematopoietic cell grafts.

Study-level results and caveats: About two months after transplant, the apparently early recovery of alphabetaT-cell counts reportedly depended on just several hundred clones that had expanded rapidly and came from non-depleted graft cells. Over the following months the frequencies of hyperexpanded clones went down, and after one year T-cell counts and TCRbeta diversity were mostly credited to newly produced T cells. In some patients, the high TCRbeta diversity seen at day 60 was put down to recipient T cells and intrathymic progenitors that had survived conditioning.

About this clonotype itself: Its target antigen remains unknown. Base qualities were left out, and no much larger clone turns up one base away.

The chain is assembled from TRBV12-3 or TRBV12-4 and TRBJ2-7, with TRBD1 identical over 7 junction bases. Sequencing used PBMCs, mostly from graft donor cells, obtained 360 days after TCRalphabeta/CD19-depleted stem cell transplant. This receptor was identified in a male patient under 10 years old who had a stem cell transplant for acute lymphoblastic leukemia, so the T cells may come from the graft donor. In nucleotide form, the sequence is TGTGCCAGCAGCCGGACAGGTGGGTTCTCCTACGAGCAGTACTTC. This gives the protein CASSRTGGFSYEQYF.